This T cell receptor beta chain came from a study of blood T cell repertoires in COVID-19. TCRdb's table, derived via immunoSEQ multiplex PCR, lists solely in-frame clones and lacks some. The sample has about 220,000 clones; 84% are singletons. The TCR sequence derives from a woman in her fifties or sixties who had recovered from COVID-19. Specimen: peripheral blood.

The CDR3 DNA is TGTGCCAGCAGCCCCCTCCCCGGGGAGCTGTTTTTT. It encodes CASSPLPGELFF. The chain joins TRBV9 to TRBJ2-2; unclear D gene. V lost 4 bases, J lost 6 bases, and 7 bases lay in between. The CDR3 sequence is 12 residues long. Germline CDR1 SGDLS, CDR2 YYNGEE.